Below, 17 T cell receptor beta chains from the same sample are listed, as sequenced in a study of T cell repertoires in cytomegalovirus infection. TCRdb used MiXCR to reprocess the reads, holding one entry per CDR3 protein. This sample has approximately 590,000 distinct CDR3 sequences; under 45% occur once, and the top ten carry about 48%. These TCRs are of unknown antigen specificity. This specimen consisted of cultured PBMCs, obtained from culture after CMV antigen stimulation. The receptors originated from a human donor in good health (CMV status not recorded). Some clones in this sample may be carry-over from other donors' samples.

The chain combines TRBV4-1 with TRBJ1-1; D may be TRBD1 (5 bases). Germline V gene lookup returns CDR1 MGHRA and CDR2 YSYEKL. This CDR3 region has 14 residues. V shed 4 bases and J shed 6 bases, with 15 bases lying between them. The CDR3 sequence is CASSLGPSGSEAFF. DNA for the CDR3: TGCGCCAGCAGCCTGGGACCGTCGGGTTCTGAAGCTTTCTTT.

The table lists this clonotype with a few counts. The gene calls are TRBV7-8 and TRBJ2-7; the D call may be TRBD1 or TRBD2 (6 bases each). Germline values: CDR1 SGHVS, CDR2 FQNEAQ. This CDR3 is built from 14 residues. The ends were cut back, 5 bases at V and 4 bases at J, with 15 bases in the middle. The CDR3 protein is CASSQRGPSYEQYF. Here the CDR3 DNA reads TGTGCCAGCAGCCAACGGGGGCCTAGTTACGAGCAGTACTTC.

This clonotype has only a few counts. The CDR3 nucleotides are TGTGCCAGCAGCCGGACGCCAGATTCACCCCTCCACTTT. Protein product: CASSRTPDSPLHF. V usage is TRBV12-3 or TRBV12-4 and J usage is TRBJ1-6; no reliable D call. V lost 6 bases to trimming and J lost 8 bases, with 11 bases between them. The CDR3 length is 13 residues.

The rearrangement links TRBV5-1 to TRBJ1-5; D is perhaps TRBD1 (6 bases). The CDR3 length is 14 residues. V dropped 4 bases and J dropped 7 bases, with 15 bases sitting between them. Per germline, CDR1 SGHRS and CDR2 YFSETQ. The CDR3 here is CASSITGLEQPQHF. The CDR3 DNA sequence: TGCGCCAGCAGCATAACAGGGCTCGAGCAGCCCCAGCATTTT.

The chain carries TRBV20-1 and TRBJ2-5; maybe TRBD2 (6 bases). Germline V gives CDR1 DFQATT, CDR2 SNEGSKA (reference sequence). The CDR3 runs 14 residues. V lost 6 bases and J lost 0, with 14 bases in between. CDR3 residues: CSAVRPGDQETQYF. In DNA form, the CDR3 reads TGCAGTGCCGTGCGTCCGGGAGACCAAGAGACCCAGTACTTC.

The rearrangement links TRBV7-3 to TRBJ2-5; D remains ambiguous. The CDR3 is 15 residues long. V lost 2 bases to trimming and J lost 4 bases, with 14 bases between them. CDR1 and CDR2 from the germline V gene are SGHTA and FQGTGA. CDR3 sequence reads: CASSLDLGRLETQYF. The CDR3 coding sequence is TGTGCCAGCAGCTTAGATCTCGGGCGTTTAGAGACCCAGTACTTC.

The rearrangement uses TRBV20-1 and TRBJ1-4, with D perhaps TRBD1 (5 bases). V was trimmed by 6 bases and J by 0 bases, leaving 11 bases between them. CDR3 length: 14 residues. Germline CDR1 reads DFQATT; CDR2 reads SNEGSKA (reference sequence). The CDR3 sequence: CSARRDPTNEKLFF. CDR3 in DNA: TGCAGTGCCCGGAGGGACCCAACTAATGAAAAACTGTTTTTT.

V and J are TRBV6-8 and TRBJ1-6, with a weak D call TRBD1 (6 bases). V lost 9 bases to trimming and J lost 10 bases, with 19 bases between them. The length of the CDR3 is 14 residues. CDR1 is MNHGY, CDR2 SAAAGT, per germline. CDR3 sequence reads: CASTRDTAHSPLHF. In DNA, the CDR3 is TGTGCCAGTACCCGGGACACAGCCCACTCACCCCTCCACTTT.

This chain connects TRBV18 to TRBJ2-7; maybe TRBD1 (5 bases). The CDR3 length is 14 residues. CDR1 KGHSH and CDR2 LQKENI come from the germline V gene. Trimming pared 1 base from V and 6 bases from J, leaving 13 bases between. The CDR3 region is CASSPQQGSGEQYF. CDR3 nucleotides: TGTGCCAGCTCACCACAGCAGGGTTCCGGCGAGCAGTACTTC.

This chain uses TRBV7-2 with TRBJ2-5; D is unresolved. In germline, CDR1 is SGHTA, CDR2 FQGNSA. The CDR3 is 13 residues long. V lost 5 bases to trimming and J lost 5 bases, with 12 bases between them. The CDR3 protein is CASSPLPGETQYF. CDR3 bases: TGTGCCAGCAGCCCCCTGCCCGGGGAGACCCAGTACTTC.

DNA of the CDR3: TGTGCCAGCAGCTTAGTGACTAGCGGAGATACGCAGTATTTT. Translation gives CASSLVTSGDTQYF. The rearrangement links TRBV11-2 to TRBJ2-3, with 9 positions matching TRBD2. J lost 5 bases, V lost 1 base, and 1 base had no gene match. The CDR3 is made up of 14 amino acids. Germline CDR1 SGHAT, CDR2 FQNNGV.

The rearrangement joins TRBV4-1 to TRBJ2-5; D not certain. The ends were cut back, 1 base at V and 5 bases at J, with 8 bases in the middle. The CDR3 is 13 amino acids. Germline V gene sequence: CDR1 MGHRA, CDR2 YSYEKL. CDR3 region: CASSQVYGETQYF. CDR3 DNA sequence: TGCGCCAGCAGCCAAGTGTATGGGGAGACCCAGTACTTC.

There are a few counts of this clonotype. This rearrangement joins TRBV19 to TRBJ2-1, with TRBD1 matching over 11 bases. The CDR3 covers 16 residues. Germline V gene sequence: CDR1 LNHDA, CDR2 SQIVND (reference sequence). Unmatched junction bases numbered 12, after V lost 6 bases and J lost 8 bases. The CDR3 sequence is CASSPNIWDRGDEQFF. CDR3 coding DNA: TGTGCCAGTAGCCCCAACATTTGGGACAGGGGGGATGAGCAGTTCTTC. The whole variable domain, remainder taken from reference TRBV19 and TRBJ2-1, is DGGITQSPKYLFRKEGQNVTLSCEQNLNHDAMYWYRQDPGQGLRLIYYSQIVNDFQKGDIAEGYSVSREKKESFPLTVTSAQKNPTAFYLCASSPNIWDRGDEQFFGPGTRLTVL.

The V and J genes are TRBV7-2 and TRBJ2-3, with D possibly matching TRBD2 (5 bases). Germline CDR1 is SGHTA and CDR2 is FQGNSA. The ends were cut back, 3 bases at V and 2 bases at J, with 18 bases in the middle. This CDR3 region has 17 residues. The CDR3 loop reads CASSLVPAGHDTDTQYF. CDR3 DNA: TGTGCCAGCAGCTTGGTCCCGGCGGGTCATGACACAGATACGCAGTATTTT.

This chain uses TRBV4-3 with TRBJ2-3; 7 nucleotides match TRBD2. Germline CDR1 LGHNA, CDR2 YSLEER. J gave up 4 bases and V 0 bases, and 4 bases lay outside the gene matches. CDR3 length equals 15 residues. CDR3 amino acids: CASSQDRLAADTQYF. The CDR3 nucleotides are TGCGCCAGCAGCCAAGATAGGCTAGCGGCAGATACGCAGTATTTT.

In its sample, this clonotype was seen a few times. This chain links TRBV7-2 with TRBJ2-5; TRBD2 matches at 8 bases. CDR1 and CDR2 from the germline V gene are SGHTA and FQGNSA. The junction had 11 bases not matched to a gene; V was cut back by 5 bases and J by 3 bases. The CDR3 has 16 amino acids. The DNA of the CDR3 is TGTGCCAGCAGCACCGGTCTAGCGGGTGGGGAAGAGACCCAGTACTTC. Protein sequence: CASSTGLAGGEETQYF. The full variable domain, its missing parts supplied by reference TRBV7-2 and TRBJ2-5, is GAGVSQSPSNKVTEKGKDVELRCDPISGHTALYWYRQSLGQGLEFLIYFQGNSAPDKSGLPSDRFSAERTGGSVSTLTIQRTQQEDSAVYLCASSTGLAGGEETQYFGPGTRLLVL.

This chain links TRBV27 with TRBJ2-7; 14 positions agree with TRBD2. The CDR3 is made up of 18 amino acids. Germline assignment: CDR1 MNHEY and CDR2 SMNVEV (reference sequence). After removal of 5 bases from V and 0 bases from J, the junction contained 9 bases not matched to a gene. CDR3 sequence (DNA): TGTGCCAGCAGTCCCCTCGAGGGACTAGCGGGGGACTCCTACGAGCAGTACTTC. It is translated as CASSPLEGLAGDSYEQYF.